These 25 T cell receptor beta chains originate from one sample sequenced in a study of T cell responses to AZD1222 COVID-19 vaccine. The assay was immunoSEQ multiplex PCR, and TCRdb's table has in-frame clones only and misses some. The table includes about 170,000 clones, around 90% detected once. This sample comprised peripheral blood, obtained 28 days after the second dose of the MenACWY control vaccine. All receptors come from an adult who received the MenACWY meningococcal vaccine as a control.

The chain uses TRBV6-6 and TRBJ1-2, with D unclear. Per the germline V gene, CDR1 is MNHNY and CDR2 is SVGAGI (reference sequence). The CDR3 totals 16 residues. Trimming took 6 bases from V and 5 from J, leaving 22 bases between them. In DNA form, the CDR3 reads TGTGCCAGCAGACAAGGGTCGACAACCCTTCTTTATGGCTACACCTTC. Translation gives CASRQGSTTLLYGYTF.

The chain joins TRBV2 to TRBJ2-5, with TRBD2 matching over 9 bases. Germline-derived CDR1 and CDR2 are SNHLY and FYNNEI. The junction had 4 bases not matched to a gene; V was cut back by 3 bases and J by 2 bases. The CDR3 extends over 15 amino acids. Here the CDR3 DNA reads TGTGCCAGCAGTGAGACTAGCGGTTTACAAGAGACCCAGTACTTC. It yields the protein CASSETSGLQETQYF. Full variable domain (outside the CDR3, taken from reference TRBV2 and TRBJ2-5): EPEVTQTPSHQVTQMGQEVILRCVPISNHLYFYWYRQILGQKVEFLVSFYNNEISEKSEIFDDQFSVERPDGSNFTLKIRSTKLEDSAMYFCASSETSGLQETQYFGPGTRLLVL.

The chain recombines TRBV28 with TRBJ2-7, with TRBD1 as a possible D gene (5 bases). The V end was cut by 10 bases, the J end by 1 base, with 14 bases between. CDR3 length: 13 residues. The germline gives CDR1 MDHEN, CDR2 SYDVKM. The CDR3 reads CATLSDTSYEQYF. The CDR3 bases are TGTGCCACACTCTCGGACACGTCCTACGAGCAGTACTTC.

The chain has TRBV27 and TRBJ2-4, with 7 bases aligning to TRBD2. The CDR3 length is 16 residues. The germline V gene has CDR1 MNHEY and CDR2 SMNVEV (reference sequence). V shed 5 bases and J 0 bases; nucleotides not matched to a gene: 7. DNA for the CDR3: TGTGCCAGCAGTAGGCTAGCGGACCAAGCCAAAAACATTCAGTACTTC. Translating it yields CASSRLADQAKNIQYF.

The CDR3 sequence: CASSRNYRAGSYNEQFF. In DNA, the CDR3 is TGTGCCAGCAGCCGAAACTACAGGGCTGGTTCCTACAATGAGCAGTTCTTC. The chain carries TRBV11-2 and TRBJ2-1, with TRBD1 as a possible D gene (6 bases). This CDR3 has 17 residues. Between the trimmed V and J ends, which lost 5 bases and 1 base, there was a span of 18 bases. Germline V CDR1 and CDR2: SGHAT, FQNNGV.

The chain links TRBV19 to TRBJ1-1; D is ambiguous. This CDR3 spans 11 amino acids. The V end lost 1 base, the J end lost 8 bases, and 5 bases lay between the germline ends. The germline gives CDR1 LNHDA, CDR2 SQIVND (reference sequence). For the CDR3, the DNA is TGTGCCAGTAGTATAGGCGGAGAAGCTTTCTTT. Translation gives CASSIGGEAFF.

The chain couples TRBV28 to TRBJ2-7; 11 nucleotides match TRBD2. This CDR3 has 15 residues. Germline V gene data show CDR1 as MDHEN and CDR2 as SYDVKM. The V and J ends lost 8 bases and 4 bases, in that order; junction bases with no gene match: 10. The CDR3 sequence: CASGLAGGQPYEQYF. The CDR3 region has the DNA TGTGCCAGCGGGCTAGCGGGAGGCCAACCTTACGAGCAGTACTTC.

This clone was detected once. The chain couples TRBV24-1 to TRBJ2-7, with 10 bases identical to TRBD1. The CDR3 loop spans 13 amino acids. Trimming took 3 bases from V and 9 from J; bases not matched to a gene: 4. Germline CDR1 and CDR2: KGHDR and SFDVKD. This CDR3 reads CATSDPGQGGQYF. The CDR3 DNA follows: TGTGCCACCAGTGATCCTGGACAGGGGGGGCAGTACTTC.

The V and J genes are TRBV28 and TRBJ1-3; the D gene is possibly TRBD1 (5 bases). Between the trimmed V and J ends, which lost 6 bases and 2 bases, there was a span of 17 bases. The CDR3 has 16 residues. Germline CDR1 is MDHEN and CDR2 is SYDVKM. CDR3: CASSLLGGAAGNTIYF. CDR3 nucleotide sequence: TGTGCCAGCAGCCTCCTGGGGGGAGCAGCTGGAAACACCATATATTTT.

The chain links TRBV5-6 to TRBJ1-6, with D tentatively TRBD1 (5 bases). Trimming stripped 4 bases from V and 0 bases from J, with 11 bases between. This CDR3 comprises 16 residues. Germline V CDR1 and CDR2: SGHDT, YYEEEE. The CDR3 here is CASSRDSSSYNSPLHF. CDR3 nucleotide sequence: TGTGCCAGCAGCCGGGACTCAAGCTCCTATAATTCACCCCTCCACTTT.

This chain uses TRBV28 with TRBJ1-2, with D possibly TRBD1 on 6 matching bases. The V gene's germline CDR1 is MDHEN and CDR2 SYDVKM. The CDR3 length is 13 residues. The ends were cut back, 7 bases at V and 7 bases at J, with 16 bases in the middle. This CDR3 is CASTLSRGSGYTF. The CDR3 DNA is TGTGCCAGCACCCTCTCCAGGGGAAGTGGCTACACCTTC.

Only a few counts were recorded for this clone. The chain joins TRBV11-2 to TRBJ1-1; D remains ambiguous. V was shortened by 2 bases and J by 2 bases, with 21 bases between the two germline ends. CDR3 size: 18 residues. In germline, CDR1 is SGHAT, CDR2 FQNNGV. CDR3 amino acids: CASSLQFLTSGGNTEAFF. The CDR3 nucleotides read TGTGCCAGCAGCTTACAGTTTTTGACGTCAGGAGGAAACACTGAAGCTTTCTTT.

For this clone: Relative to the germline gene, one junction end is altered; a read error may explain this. Written as DNA, the CDR3 is TGTGCCAGCAGCCCGGTTAGAGGAACTCCTCACTTC. This sequence encodes CASSPVRGTPHF. V gene TRBV5-4 combines with J gene TRBJ1-2; no reliable D call. Looked up from germline, CDR1 is SGHNT and CDR2 is YYREEE (reference sequence). The length of the CDR3 is 12 residues.

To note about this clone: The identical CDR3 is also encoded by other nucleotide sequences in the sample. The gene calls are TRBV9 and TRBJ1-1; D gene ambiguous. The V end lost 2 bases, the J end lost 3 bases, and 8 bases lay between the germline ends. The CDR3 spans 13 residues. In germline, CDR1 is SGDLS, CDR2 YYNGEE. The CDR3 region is CASSVDGDTEAFF. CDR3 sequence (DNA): TGTGCCAGCAGCGTGGACGGAGACACTGAAGCTTTCTTT.

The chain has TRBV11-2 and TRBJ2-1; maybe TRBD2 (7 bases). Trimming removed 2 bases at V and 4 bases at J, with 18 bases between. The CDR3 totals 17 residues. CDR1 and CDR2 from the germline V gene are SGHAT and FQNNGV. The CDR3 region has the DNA TGTGCCAGCAGCTTACCTCCGGGGGGCGGACTGTACAATGAGCAGTTCTTC. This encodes CASSLPPGGGLYNEQFF.

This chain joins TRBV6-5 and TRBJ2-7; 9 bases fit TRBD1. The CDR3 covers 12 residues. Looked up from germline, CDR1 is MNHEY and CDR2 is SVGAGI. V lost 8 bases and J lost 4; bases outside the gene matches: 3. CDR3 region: CASGDRGYEQYF. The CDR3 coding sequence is TGTGCCAGCGGCGACAGGGGGTACGAGCAGTACTTC.

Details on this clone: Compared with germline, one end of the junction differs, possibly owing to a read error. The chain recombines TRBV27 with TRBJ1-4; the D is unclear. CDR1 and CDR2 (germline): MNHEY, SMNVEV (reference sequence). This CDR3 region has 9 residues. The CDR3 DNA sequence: TGTGCCAGCAGTTCTACCCCCACTTTT. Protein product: CASSSTPTF.

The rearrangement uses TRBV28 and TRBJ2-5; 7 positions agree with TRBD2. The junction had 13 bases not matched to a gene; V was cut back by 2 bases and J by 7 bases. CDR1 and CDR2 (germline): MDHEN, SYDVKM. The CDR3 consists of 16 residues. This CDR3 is CASSLVASGSPRTQYF. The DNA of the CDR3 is TGTGCCAGCAGTTTAGTGGCTAGCGGTTCTCCCCGGACCCAGTACTTC.

This CDR3 reads CASSPGQDNVKLFF. Written as DNA, the CDR3 is TGTGCCAGCAGCCCGGGACAGGACAACGTAAAACTGTTTTTT. V usage is TRBV7-2 and J usage is TRBJ1-4, with 8 bases identical to TRBD1. The V gene's germline CDR1 is SGHTA and CDR2 FQGNSA. CDR3 length equals 14 residues. V trimming: 5 bases; J trimming: 10 bases; junction bases outside the gene matches: 9.

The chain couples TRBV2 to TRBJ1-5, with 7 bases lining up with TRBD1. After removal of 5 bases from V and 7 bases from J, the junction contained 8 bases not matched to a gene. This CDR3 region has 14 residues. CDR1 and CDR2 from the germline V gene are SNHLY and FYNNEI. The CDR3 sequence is CASSQDRSYQPQHF. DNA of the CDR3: TGTGCCAGCAGTCAGGACAGGTCGTACCAGCCCCAGCATTTT.

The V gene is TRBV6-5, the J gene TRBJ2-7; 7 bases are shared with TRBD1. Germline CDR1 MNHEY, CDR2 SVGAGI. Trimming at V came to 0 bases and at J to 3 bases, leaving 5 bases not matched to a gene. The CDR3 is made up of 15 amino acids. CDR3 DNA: TGTGCCAGCAGTTACTCGATATCAGGGGGCTACGAGCAGTACTTC. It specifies CASSYSISGGYEQYF.

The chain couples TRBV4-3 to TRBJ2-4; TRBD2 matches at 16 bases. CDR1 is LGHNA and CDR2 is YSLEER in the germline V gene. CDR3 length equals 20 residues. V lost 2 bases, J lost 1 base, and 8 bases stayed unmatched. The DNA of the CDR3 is TGCGCCAGCAGCCAATACGAGGGACTAGCGGGAGGGTGGGCCAAAAACATTCAGTACTTC. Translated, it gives CASSQYEGLAGGWAKNIQYF.

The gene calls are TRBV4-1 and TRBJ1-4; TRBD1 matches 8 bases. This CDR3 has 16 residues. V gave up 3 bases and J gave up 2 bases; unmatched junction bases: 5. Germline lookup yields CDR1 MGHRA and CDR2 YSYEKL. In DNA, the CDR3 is TGCGCCAGCAGCCAGGGCCCAGGGGGCACTAATGAAAAACTGTTTTTT. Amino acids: CASSQGPGGTNEKLFF.

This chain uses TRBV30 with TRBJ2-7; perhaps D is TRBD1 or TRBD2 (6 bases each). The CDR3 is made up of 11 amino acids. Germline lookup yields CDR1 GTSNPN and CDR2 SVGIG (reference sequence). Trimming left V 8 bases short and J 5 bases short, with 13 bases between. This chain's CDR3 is CAGNRGDEQYF. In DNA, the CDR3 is TGTGCCGGAAATAGGGGGGACGAGCAGTACTTC.

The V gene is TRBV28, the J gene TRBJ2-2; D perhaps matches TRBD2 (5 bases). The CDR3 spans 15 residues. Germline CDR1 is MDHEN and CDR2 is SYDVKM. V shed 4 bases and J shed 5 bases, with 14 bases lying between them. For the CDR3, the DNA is TGTGCCAGCAGTTCCCCTGCCCCGGGGACCGGGGAGCTGTTTTTT. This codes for CASSSPAPGTGELFF.